This T cell receptor (beta chain) was identified during a study of T-cell reconstitution after alpha-beta-depleted transplantation in children. This clonotype showed up just a few times. What it binds is not known. Study findings and constraints: It was surviving recipient T cells and thymic progenitors that gave some patients high TCRbeta diversity at day 60. Newly generated T cells supplied most T-cell counts and diversity one year post-transplant. Reported findings indicate that, about two months after transplant, alpha-beta T cells came from several hundred expanded clones, which were derived from non-depleted graft cells.

V dropped 0 bases and J dropped 3; count of bases not matched to a gene: 5. This CDR3 contains 16 residues. The germline gives CDR1 KGHDR, CDR2 SFDVKD. The TCRbeta library was prepared with unique molecular identifiers. Using its own MiXCR run on the PCR reads, TCRdb lists one record per CDR3 protein. The sample gives 500,000 to 750,000 distinct CDR3 sequences, roughly 30% of which show up once; 30% to 45% is in the top ten. The rearrangement links TRBV24-1 to TRBJ2-5; 8 positions agree with TRBD1. The clonotype was recovered from a boy less than two years old with Wiskott-Aldrich syndrome, due to receive a stem cell transplant. This material consisted of PBMCs, taken before TCRalphabeta/CD19-depleted stem cell transplant. CDR3 sequence (DNA): TGTGCCACCAGTGATTTGCGGACGGACAGGGAAGAGACCCAGTACTTC. Translation gives CATSDLRTDREETQYF.